The next 3 T cell receptor beta chains were all read from a single sample in a study of Graves' ophthalmopathy and Graves' hyperthyroidism. TCR beta CDR3 regions were amplified from RNA transcripts. First-round RT-PCR used HTBI primers; second-round multiplex PCR followed. TCRdb fed the multiplex PCR reads into MiXCR, producing one record per CDR3 protein. The sample carries 300,000 to 350,000 distinct CDR3 sequences, 17% recorded once. The sample was peripheral blood. The receptors derive from an adult man with Graves' ophthalmopathy.

This clonotype was found many times. This sequence joins TRBV7-8 and TRBJ2-5, with 12 bases that match TRBD2. V trimming: 6 bases; J trimming: 5 bases; junction bases outside the gene matches: 4. Germline V gene data show CDR1 as SGHVS and CDR2 as FQNEAQ. This CDR3 has 14 residues. The DNA of the CDR3 is TGTGCCAGCAGTTCGCTAGCGGGAGGGGAGACCCAGTACTTC. It specifies CASSSLAGGETQYF.

A remark on this clonotype: The junction does not match germline at one end; this may be a read error. The genes are TRBV6-1 and TRBJ1-2, with D possibly being TRBD1 (5 bases). This CDR3 region has 13 residues. The germline V gene has CDR1 MNHNS and CDR2 SASEGT. CDR3 amino acids: CASGESTGYGYTF. CDR3 nucleotide sequence: TGTGCCAGCGGTGAAAGCACAGGCTATGGCTACACCTTC.

A word on this clonotype: A much larger clone lies one base from this, so it may be a read error. This sequence joins TRBV28 and TRBJ2-6; 8 nucleotides align to TRBD2. The CDR3 has 16 residues. Per the germline V gene, CDR1 is MDHEN and CDR2 is SYDVKM. The CDR3 DNA reads TGTGTCAGCAGTACCCCTGGCGGGGGGCAGGCCAACGTCCTGACTTTC. It is translated as CVSSTPGGGQANVLTF.